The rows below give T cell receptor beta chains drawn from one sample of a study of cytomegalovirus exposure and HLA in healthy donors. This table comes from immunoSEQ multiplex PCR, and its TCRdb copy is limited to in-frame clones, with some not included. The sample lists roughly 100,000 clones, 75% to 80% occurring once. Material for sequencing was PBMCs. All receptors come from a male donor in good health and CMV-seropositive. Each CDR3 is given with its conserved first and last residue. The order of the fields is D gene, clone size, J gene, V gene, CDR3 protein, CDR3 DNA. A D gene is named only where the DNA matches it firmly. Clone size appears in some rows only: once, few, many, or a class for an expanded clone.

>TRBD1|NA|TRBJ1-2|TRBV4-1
CASSQEAGTVNYGYTF
TGCGCCAGCAGCCAAGAGGCGGGGACAGTAAACTATGGCTACACCTTC
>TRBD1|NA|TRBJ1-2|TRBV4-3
CASSQGRQGTYGYTF
TGCGCCAGCAGCCAAGGGAGACAGGGCACTTATGGCTACACCTTC
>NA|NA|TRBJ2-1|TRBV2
CASSVRRLSSYNEQFF
TGTGCCAGCAGTGTGAGGCGACTCAGCTCCTACAATGAGCAGTTCTTC
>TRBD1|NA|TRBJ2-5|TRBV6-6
CASSFGTGGQETQYF
TGTGCCAGCAGTTTCGGGACAGGGGGCCAAGAGACCCAGTACTTC
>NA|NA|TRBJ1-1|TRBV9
CASSPDSSF
TGTGCCAGCAGTCCTGACTCCTCCTTT
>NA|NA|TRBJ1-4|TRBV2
CASSYRQDAEKLFF
TGTGCCAGCTCCTATAGACAGGACGCAGAAAAACTGTTTTTT
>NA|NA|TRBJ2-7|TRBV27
CASTFGRGSYEQYF
TGTGCCAGCACCTTCGGTAGGGGCTCCTACGAGCAGTACTTC
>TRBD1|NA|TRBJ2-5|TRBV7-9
CSSSGARTGDETQYF
TGTTCCAGCAGCGGGGCACGGACAGGGGATGAGACCCAGTACTTC
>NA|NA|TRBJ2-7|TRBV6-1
CASTRQVSSYEQYF
TGTGCCAGCACCCGACAGGTGAGCTCCTACGAGCAGTACTTC
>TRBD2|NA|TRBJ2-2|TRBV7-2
CASSPSLGGTGELFF
TGTGCCAGCAGCCCGTCGCTGGGGGGGACCGGGGAGCTGTTTTTT
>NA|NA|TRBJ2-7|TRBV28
CASSTTRNSYEQYF
TGTGCCAGCAGTACAACAAGAAACTCCTACGAGCAGTACTTC
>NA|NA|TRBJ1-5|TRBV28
CASSLPSTGRNQPQHF
TGTGCCAGCAGTTTGCCCTCAACCGGGAGAAATCAGCCCCAGCATTTT
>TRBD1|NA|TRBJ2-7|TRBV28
CASSSTGGPPYEQYF
TGTGCCAGCAGTTCCACAGGGGGCCCCCCTTACGAGCAGTACTTC
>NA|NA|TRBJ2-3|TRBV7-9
CASSLGGSGGTDTQYF
TGTGCCAGCAGCTTAGGCGGAAGCGGAGGCACAGATACGCAGTATTTT
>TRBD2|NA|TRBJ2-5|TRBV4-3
CASSPRGEGGETQYF
TGCGCCAGCAGCCCCCGGGGGGAGGGTGGGGAGACCCAGTACTTC
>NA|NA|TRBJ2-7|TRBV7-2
CASSLNPEFDEQYF
TGTGCCAGCAGCTTAAACCCGGAGTTCGACGAGCAGTACTTC
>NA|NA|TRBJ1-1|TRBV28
CASTQTDRQEAFF
TGTGCCAGCACCCAAACCGACAGGCAGGAAGCTTTCTTT
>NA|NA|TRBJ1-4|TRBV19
CASRAGRTNEKLFF
TGTGCCAGTAGGGCGGGACGGACTAATGAAAAACTGTTTTTT
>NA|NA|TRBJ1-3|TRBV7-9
CAGSFLGGGSSGNTIYF
TGTGCCGGCAGCTTCCTAGGGGGGGGGAGCTCTGGAAACACCATATATTTT
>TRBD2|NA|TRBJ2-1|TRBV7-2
CASSARTSGSYNEQFF
TGTGCCAGCAGCGCGAGGACTAGCGGCTCCTACAATGAGCAGTTCTTC
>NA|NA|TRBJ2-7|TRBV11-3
CASSLGGGAYHEQYF
TGTGCCAGCAGCTTAGGAGGGGGGGCCTACCACGAGCAGTACTTC
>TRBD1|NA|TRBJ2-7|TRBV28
CASSSLGRDRAYEQYF
TGTGCCAGCAGTTCCCTTGGCCGGGACAGGGCTTACGAGCAGTACTTC
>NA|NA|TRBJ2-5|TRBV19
CASSIRETQYF
TGTGCCAGTAGTATTCGGGAGACCCAGTACTTC
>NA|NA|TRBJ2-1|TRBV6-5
CASSSRRRVAVEQFF
TGTGCCAGCAGTTCTCGCCGTAGGGTAGCGGTTGAGCAGTTCTTC
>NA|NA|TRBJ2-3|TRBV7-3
CASSLQPGTDTQYF
TGTGCCAGCAGCCTCCAACCGGGCACAGATACGCAGTATTTT
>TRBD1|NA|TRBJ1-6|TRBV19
CASSIGGDRPNSPLHF
TGTGCCAGTAGTATAGGGGGGGACAGGCCCAATTCACCCCTCCACTTT
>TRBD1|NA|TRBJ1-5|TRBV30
CAWSVGTGVNQPQHF
TGTGCCTGGAGTGTCGGGACAGGGGTAAATCAGCCCCAGCATTTT
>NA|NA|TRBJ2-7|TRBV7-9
CASSSGQPYEQYF
TGTGCCAGCAGCTCCGGACAGCCGTACGAGCAGTACTTC
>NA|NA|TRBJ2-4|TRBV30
CAWSPRDIQYF
TGTGCCTGGAGTCCGAGGGACATTCAGTACTTC
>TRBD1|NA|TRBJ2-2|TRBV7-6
CASSPDRGYVSGELFF
TGTGCCAGCAGCCCCGACAGGGGATATGTTAGCGGGGAGCTGTTTTTT
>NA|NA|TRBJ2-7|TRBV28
CASGGQVSYEQYF
TGTGCCAGTGGAGGGCAGGTTTCCTACGAGCAGTACTTC
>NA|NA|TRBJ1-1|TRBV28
CASSLSGDTAFF
TGTGCCAGCAGTTTATCGGGGGATACGGCTTTCTTT
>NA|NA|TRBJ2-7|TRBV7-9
CASSFGQSPGQHEQYF
TGTGCCAGCAGCTTCGGACAGTCGCCAGGCCAGCACGAGCAGTACTTC
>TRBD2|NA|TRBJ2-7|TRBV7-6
CASSLGLAGGPTPYEQYF
TGTGCCAGCAGCTTAGGACTAGCGGGAGGGCCGACTCCCTACGAGCAGTACTTC
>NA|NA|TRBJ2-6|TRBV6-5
CASSYSSGSGANVLTF
TGTGCCAGCAGTTACTCGTCGGGCTCTGGGGCCAACGTCCTGACTTTC
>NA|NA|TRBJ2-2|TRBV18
CASSPLRARNTGELFF
TGTGCCAGCTCACCACTCCGCGCTAGAAACACCGGGGAGCTGTTTTTT
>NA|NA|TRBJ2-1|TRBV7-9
CASSTLGGNEQFF
TGTGCCAGCAGCACCCTGGGAGGAAATGAGCAGTTCTTC
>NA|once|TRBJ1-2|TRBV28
CASRERAGSGYTF
TGTGCCAGCAGAGAACGGGCGGGGAGTGGCTACACCTTC
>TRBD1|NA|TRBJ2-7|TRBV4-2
CASSQGRTGSSYEQYF
TGTGCCAGCAGCCAAGGAAGGACAGGGAGTTCCTACGAGCAGTACTTC
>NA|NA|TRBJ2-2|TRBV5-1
CASSLGLATLRGELFF
TGCGCCAGCAGCTTGGGATTAGCGACCCTCAGAGGGGAGCTGTTTTTT
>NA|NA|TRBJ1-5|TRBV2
CASSEDGFGQPQHF
TGTGCCAGCAGTGAGGATGGGTTCGGGCAGCCCCAGCATTTT
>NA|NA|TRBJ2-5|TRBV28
CASRERQVEYF
TGTGCCAGCAGGGAAAGGCAGGTGGAGTACTTC